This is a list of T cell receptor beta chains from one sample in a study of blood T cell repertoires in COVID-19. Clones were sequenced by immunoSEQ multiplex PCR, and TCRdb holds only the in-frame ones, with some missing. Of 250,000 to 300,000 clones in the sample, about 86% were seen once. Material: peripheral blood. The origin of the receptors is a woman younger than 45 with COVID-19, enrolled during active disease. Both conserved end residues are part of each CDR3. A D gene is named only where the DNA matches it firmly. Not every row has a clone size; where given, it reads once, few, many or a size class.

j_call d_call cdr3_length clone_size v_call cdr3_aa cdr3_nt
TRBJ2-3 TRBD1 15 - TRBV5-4 CASSYGQGDLDTQYF TGTGCCAGCAGCTACGGACAGGGGGATTTAGATACGCAGTATTTT
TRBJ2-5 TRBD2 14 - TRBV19 CASRTSGGITTQYF TGTGCCAGTAGGACTAGCGGGGGGATCACGACCCAGTACTTC
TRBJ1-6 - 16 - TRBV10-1 CASSENSEDRNSPLHF TGCGCCAGCAGTGAGAATAGTGAGGATAGGAATTCACCCCTCCACTTT
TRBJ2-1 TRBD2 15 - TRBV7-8 CASSPLAGGVNEQFF TGTGCCAGCAGCCCCCTTGCGGGGGGCGTAAATGAGCAGTTCTTC
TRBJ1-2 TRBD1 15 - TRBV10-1 CASSEFRTGARGYTF TGCGCCAGCAGTGAGTTTCGGACAGGGGCACGAGGCTACACCTTC
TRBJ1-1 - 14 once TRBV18 CASSLNRESTEAFF TGTGCCAGCTCACTTAACAGGGAAAGCACTGAAGCTTTCTTT
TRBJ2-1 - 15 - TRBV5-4 CASSSETSSYNEQFF TGTGCCAGCAGCTCCGAGACTAGTTCCTACAATGAGCAGTTCTTC
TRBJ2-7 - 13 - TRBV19 CASSAGNGYEQYF TGTGCCAGTAGCGCCGGGAACGGGTACGAGCAGTACTTC
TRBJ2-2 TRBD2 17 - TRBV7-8 CASSGNSGGASTGELFF TGTGCCAGCAGTGGTAATAGCGGGGGGGCCAGCACCGGGGAGCTGTTTTTT
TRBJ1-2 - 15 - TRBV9 CASSVGKGAYYGYTF TGTGCCAGCAGCGTAGGGAAAGGAGCTTACTATGGCTACACCTTC
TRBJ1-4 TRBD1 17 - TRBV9 CASSARDRGLYNEKLFF TGTGCCAGCAGCGCCCGGGACAGGGGTCTGTATAATGAAAAACTGTTTTTT
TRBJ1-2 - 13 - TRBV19 CASSIQGSDGYTF TGTGCCAGTAGTATCCAGGGTAGTGATGGCTACACCTTC
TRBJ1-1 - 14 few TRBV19 CASSMGQKNTEAFF TGTGCCAGTAGTATGGGGCAGAAGAACACTGAAGCTTTCTTT
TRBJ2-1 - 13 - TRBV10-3 CAISEVPDNEQFF TGTGCCATCAGTGAGGTTCCTGACAATGAGCAGTTCTTC
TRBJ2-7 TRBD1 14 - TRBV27 CASRQTGSPYEQYF TGTGCCAGCAGGCAGACAGGGTCCCCCTACGAGCAGTACTTC
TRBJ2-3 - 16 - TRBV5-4 CASRTGQRGSTDTQYF TGTGCCAGCAGGACCGGACAGCGAGGTAGCACAGATACGCAGTATTTT
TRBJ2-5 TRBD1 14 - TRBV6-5 CASGTEATIETQYF TGTGCCAGCGGGACAGAAGCAACAATCGAAACCCAGTACTTC
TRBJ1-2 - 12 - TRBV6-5 CATPNTDYGYTF TGTGCCACCCCGAACACAGACTATGGCTACACCTTC
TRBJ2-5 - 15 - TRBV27 CASSLWAGQAETQYF TGTGCCAGCAGTTTATGGGCAGGGCAGGCAGAGACCCAGTACTTC
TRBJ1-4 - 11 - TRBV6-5 CASRLDSRTFF TGTGCCAGCAGACTGGACAGCCGGACGTTTTTT
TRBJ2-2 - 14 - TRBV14 CASSQVSSTGELFF TGTGCCAGCAGCCAAGTTTCCAGCACCGGGGAGCTGTTTTTT
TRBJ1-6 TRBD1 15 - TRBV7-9 CASSLPGQGDSPLHF TGTGCCAGCAGCTTACCAGGACAGGGGGATTCACCCCTCCACTTT
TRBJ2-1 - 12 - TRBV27 CASSFLGTEQFF TGTGCCAGCAGTTTTCTCGGGACAGAGCAGTTCTTC
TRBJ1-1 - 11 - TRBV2 CASSPLFEAFF TGTGCCAGCAGTCCCCTTTTTGAAGCTTTCTTT
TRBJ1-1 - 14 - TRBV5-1 CASSWEYMNTEAFF TGCGCCAGCAGCTGGGAGTACATGAACACTGAAGCTTTCTTT
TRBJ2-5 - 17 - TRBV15 CATSREAADRYQETQYF TGTGCCACCAGCAGAGAGGCGGCCGATCGGTACCAAGAGACCCAGTACTTC
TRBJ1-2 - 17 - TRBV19 CASSIFQGPESFYGYTF TGTGCCAGTAGTATCTTTCAGGGGCCCGAATCCTTCTATGGCTACACCTTC
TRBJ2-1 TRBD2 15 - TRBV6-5 CASSYVGLASHEQFF TGTGCCAGCAGTTACGTTGGACTAGCCAGCCATGAGCAGTTCTTC
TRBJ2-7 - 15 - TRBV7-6 CASSLTTGSSYEQYF TGTGCCAGCAGCTTAACTACAGGGAGCTCCTACGAGCAGTACTTC
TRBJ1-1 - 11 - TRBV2 CASKVGNEAFF TGTGCCAGCAAGGTCGGGAATGAAGCTTTCTTT
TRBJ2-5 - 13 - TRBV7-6 CASSLGFGETQYF TGTGCCAGCAGCTTAGGATTCGGGGAGACCCAGTACTTC
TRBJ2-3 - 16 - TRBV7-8 CASSLPTSRLTDTQYF TGTGCCAGCAGCTTACCCACTAGTAGGTTGACAGATACGCAGTATTTT
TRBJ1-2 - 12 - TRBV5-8 CASSLDPYGYTF TGTGCCAGCAGCTTGGATCCATATGGCTACACCTTC
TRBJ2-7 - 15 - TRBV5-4 CASSLAAGWSYEQYF TGTGCCAGCAGCTTGGCCGCGGGGTGGTCCTACGAGCAGTACTTC
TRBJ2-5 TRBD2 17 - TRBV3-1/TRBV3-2 CASSQGSVAGEWETQYF TGTGCCAGCAGCCAAGGATCAGTAGCGGGGGAATGGGAGACCCAGTACTTC
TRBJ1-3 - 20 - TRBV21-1 CASSKRWGTGTFLSGNTIYF -
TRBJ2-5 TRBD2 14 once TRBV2 CASKKRGIQETQYF TGTGCCAGCAAGAAGCGGGGCATCCAAGAGACCCAGTACTTC
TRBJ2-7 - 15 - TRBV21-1 CASSKESGCNHEQYF TGTGCCAGCAGCAAAGAGTCAGGTTGCAATCACGAGCAGTACTTC
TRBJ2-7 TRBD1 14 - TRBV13 CASTLGTDLGEQYF TGTGCCAGCACCCTAGGGACAGATCTCGGGGAGCAGTACTTC
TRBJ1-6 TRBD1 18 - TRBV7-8 CASSLIAPGQGYNSPLHF TGTGCCAGCAGCTTAATAGCCCCAGGACAGGGGTATAATTCACCCCTCCACTTT
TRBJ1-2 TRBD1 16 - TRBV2 CASSEALRTGIYGYTF TGTGCCAGCAGTGAAGCGCTTCGGACAGGGATCTATGGCTACACCTTC
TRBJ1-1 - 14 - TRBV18 CASSPQGTNTEAFF TGTGCCAGCTCACCGCAGGGAACGAACACTGAAGCTTTCTTT